These 3 T cell receptor beta chains were all obtained from the same sample, sequenced in a study of T cell clusters in autoimmune cytopenias. Each sample's input was 250 ng genomic DNA, approximately 37,500 genome equivalents. Multiplex touch-down PCR amplified TRB using TRB-A and TRB-B pools in one tube. No DNA is given; TCRdb re-called the multiplex PCR reads and lists each CDR3 protein once. The sample has over a thousand distinct CDR3 sequences. The material sequenced was peripheral blood. The source of these receptors is a human donor with an autoimmune cytopenia or autoimmune hepatitis (not recorded which).

This clonotype is called medium-sized (0.01 to 0.1%) based on its frequency. The rearrangement uses TRBV6-1 and TRBJ2-1; TCRdb's assignment of TRBD1 cannot be checked, as there is no DNA. Germline V gene sequence: CDR1 MNHNS, CDR2 SASEGT. CDR3 size: 16 residues. This CDR3 reads CASRTSGQLWYNEQFF.

The CDR3 is CASSQNSGGYTDTQYF. V and J are TRBV4-3 and TRBJ2-3; TCRdb calls TRBD2, which cannot be checked without DNA. CDR3 length: 16 amino acids. CDR1 and CDR2 (germline): LGHNA, YSLEER.

Measured by frequency, this clonotype is medium-sized. J is TRBJ1-1 and V is TRBV6-1; the TCRdb D gene call, TRBD1, has no DNA to confirm it. CDR1 is MNHNS and CDR2 is SASEGT in the germline V gene. The CDR3 is made up of 17 amino acids. The CDR3: CASSERGPGTVNTEAFF.